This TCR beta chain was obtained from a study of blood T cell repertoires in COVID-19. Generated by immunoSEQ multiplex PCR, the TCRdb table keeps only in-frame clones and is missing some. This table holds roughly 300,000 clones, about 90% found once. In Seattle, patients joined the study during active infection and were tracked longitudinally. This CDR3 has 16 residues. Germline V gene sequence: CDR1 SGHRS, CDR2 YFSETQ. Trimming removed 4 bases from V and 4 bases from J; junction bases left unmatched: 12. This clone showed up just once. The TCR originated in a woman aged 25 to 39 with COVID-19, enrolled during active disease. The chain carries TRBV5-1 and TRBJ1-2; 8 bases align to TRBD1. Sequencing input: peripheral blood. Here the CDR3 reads CASSTGQDVGRYGYTF. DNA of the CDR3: TGCGCCAGCAGCACGGGACAGGACGTAGGCCGCTATGGCTACACCTTC.